This T cell receptor (beta chain) stems from a study of OX40 agonist ivuxolimab in advanced cancers. Study-level background: Enrollees could have had prior anti-PD-1, anti-PD-L1 or anti-CTLA-4 therapy, which about 42% had received. Findings of the study overall: Among the lowest levels of clonal expansion were found in partial responders at 0.1-3.0 mg/kg. At 0.1 to 3.0 mg/kg and by week 6, clonal expansion occurred in CD4+ and CD8+ blood T cells.

CDR3 size: 13 residues. Germline-derived CDR1 and CDR2 are SGHNT and YYREEE (reference sequence). The V end lost 0 bases, the J end lost 0 bases, and 2 bases lay between the germline ends. Clones were sequenced by immunoSEQ multiplex PCR, and TCRdb holds only the in-frame ones, with some missing. Found here are approximately 65,000 clones, more than 85% of them singletons; the top ten hold about 0.59%. Concerning this clone itself: The antigen is unknown.

Sequences were derived from CD4+ or CD8+ T cells sorted from blood, sampled in a trial of the OX40 agonist ivuxolimab. The TCR originated in an adult with an advanced solid tumor such as melanoma, head and neck, liver or kidney cancer. V gene TRBV5-4 combines with J gene TRBJ2-3, with D hard to call. CDR3 sequence reads: CASSLVSTDTQYF. CDR3 nucleotide sequence: TGTGCCAGCAGCTTGGTAAGCACAGATACGCAGTATTTT.